This TCR beta chain comes out of a study of T cells after yellow fever vaccination. TCRdb recomputed calls from the 5' RACE reads with MiXCR, one row per CDR3 protein. This table holds about 120,000 distinct CDR3 sequences, approximately 8.4% found once. V was cut by 2 bases and J by 4 bases, with 9 bases left in between. Germline V gives CDR1 LNHDA, CDR2 SQIVND (reference sequence). CDR3 size: 14 residues. The sample consisted of CD8+ T cells sorted from PBMCs, taken on the day of the yellow fever booster vaccination. This clonotype was obtained from a man between 18 and 29 years old who received the YFV17D yellow fever vaccine. V and J are TRBV19 and TRBJ2-1; D is ambiguous. CDR3 coding DNA: TGTGCCAGTAGTATAATGCCCGTTTACAATGAGCAGTTCTTC. Protein product: CASSIMPVYNEQFF.